This paragraph covers one T cell receptor beta chain sequence. Antigen unknown. The PCR was carried out with 60 Vbeta primers and 13 Jbeta primers. Only in-frame clones appear in the TCRdb table, and some are missing; sequencing was by immunoSEQ multiplex PCR. The table includes approximately 210,000 clones, about 80% detected once. V dropped 0 bases and J dropped 2 bases, with 9 bases sitting between them. The CDR3 loop spans 15 amino acids. The germline V gene has CDR1 LGHNA and CDR2 YSLEER. This sample was taken from a study of cytomegalovirus exposure and HLA in healthy donors. The study's findings and limits: In a later analysis, a missense DCLRE1C variant was linked to TCR beta V- and J-gene trimming.

The sequenced sample consisted of PBMCs. This clonotype originated in a male donor in good health and CMV-seronegative. The chain has TRBV4-3 and TRBJ2-3, with no clear D. CDR3 in DNA: TGCGCCAGCAGCCAAGAAGCTCGGTTCACAGATACGCAGTATTTT. Protein sequence: CASSQEARFTDTQYF.